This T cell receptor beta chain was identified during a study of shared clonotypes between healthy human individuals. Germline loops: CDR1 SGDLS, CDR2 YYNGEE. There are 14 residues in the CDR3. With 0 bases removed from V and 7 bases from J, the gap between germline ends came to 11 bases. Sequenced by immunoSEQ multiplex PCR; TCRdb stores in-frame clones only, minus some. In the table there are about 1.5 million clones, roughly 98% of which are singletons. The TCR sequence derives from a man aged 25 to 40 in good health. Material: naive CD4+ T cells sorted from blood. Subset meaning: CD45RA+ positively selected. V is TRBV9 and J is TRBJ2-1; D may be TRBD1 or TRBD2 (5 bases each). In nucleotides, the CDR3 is TGTGCCAGCAGCGTAGAGGGACCTTTAAATGAGCAGTTCTTC. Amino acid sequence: CASSVEGPLNEQFF.